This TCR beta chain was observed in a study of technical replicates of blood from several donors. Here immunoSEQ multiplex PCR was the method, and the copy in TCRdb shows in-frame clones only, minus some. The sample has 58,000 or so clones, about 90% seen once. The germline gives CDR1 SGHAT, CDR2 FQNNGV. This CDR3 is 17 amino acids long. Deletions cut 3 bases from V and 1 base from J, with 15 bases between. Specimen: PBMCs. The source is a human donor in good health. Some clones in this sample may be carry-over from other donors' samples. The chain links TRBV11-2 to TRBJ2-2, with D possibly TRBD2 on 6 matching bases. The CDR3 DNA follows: TGTGCCAGCAGCTTCCGGGGGTTCCAGGTGAACACCGGGGAGCTGTTTTTT. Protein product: CASSFRGFQVNTGELFF.